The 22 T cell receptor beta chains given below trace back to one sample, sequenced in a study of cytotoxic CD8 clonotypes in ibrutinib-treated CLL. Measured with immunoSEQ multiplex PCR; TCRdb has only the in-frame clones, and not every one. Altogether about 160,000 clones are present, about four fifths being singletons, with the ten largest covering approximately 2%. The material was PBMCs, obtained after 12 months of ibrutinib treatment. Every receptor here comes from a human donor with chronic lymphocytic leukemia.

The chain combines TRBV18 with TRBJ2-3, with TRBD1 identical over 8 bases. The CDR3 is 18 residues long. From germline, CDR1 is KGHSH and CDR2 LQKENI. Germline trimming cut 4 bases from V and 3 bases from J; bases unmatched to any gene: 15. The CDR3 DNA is TGTGCCAGCTCACGTATTCCGCCCGGACAGGGAGAGACAGATACGCAGTATTTT. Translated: CASSRIPPGQGETDTQYF.

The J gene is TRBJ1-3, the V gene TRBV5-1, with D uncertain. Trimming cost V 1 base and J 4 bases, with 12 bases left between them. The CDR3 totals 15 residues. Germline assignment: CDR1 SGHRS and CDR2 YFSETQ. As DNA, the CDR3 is TGCGCCAGCAGCTTGAGTTCAGGTTCAGGAAACACCATATATTTT. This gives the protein CASSLSSGSGNTIYF. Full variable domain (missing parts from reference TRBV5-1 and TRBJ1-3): KAGVTQTPRYLIKTRGQQVTLSCSPISGHRSVSWYQQTPGQGLQFLFEYFSETQRNKGNFPGRFSGRQFSNSRSEMNVSTLELGDSALYLCASSLSSGSGNTIYFGEGSWLTVV.

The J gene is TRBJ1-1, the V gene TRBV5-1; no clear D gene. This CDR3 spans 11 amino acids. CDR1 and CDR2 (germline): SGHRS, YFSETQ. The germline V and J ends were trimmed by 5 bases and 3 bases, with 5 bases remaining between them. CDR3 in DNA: TGCGCCAGCAGGGTCGACACTGAAGCTTTCTTT. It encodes CASRVDTEAFF. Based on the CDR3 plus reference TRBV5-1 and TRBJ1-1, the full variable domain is KAGVTQTPRYLIKTRGQQVTLSCSPISGHRSVSWYQQTPGQGLQFLFEYFSETQRNKGNFPGRFSGRQFSNSRSEMNVSTLELGDSALYLCASRVDTEAFFGQGTRLTVV.

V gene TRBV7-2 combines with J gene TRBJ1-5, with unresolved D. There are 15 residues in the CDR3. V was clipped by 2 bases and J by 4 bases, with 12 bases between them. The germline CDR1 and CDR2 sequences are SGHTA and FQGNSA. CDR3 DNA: TGTGCCAGCAGCTTACAGGACTTGGGTAATCAGCCCCAGCATTTT. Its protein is CASSLQDLGNQPQHF.

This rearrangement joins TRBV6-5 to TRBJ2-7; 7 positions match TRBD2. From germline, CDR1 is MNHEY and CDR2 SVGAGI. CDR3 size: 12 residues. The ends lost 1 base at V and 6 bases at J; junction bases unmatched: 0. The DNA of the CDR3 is TGTGCCAGCAGTTACTGGGGGGGCGAGCAGTACTTC. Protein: CASSYWGGEQYF.

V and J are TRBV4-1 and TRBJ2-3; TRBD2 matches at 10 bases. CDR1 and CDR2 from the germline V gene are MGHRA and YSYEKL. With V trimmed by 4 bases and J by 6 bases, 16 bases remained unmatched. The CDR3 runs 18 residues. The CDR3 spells CASSPDPGLAARRDTQYF. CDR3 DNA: TGCGCCAGCAGCCCGGACCCTGGACTAGCGGCGAGAAGGGATACGCAGTATTTT.

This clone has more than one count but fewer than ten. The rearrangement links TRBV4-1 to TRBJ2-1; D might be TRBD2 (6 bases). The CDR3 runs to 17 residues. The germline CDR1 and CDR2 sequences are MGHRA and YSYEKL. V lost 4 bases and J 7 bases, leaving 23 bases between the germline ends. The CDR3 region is CASSRPIGGRGRNEQFF. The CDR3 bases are TGCGCCAGCAGCCGCCCGATAGGAGGGAGAGGGAGGAATGAGCAGTTCTTC.

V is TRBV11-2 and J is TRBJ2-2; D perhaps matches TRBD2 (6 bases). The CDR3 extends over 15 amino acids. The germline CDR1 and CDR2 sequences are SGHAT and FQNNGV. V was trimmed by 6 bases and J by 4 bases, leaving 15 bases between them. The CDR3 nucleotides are TGTGCCAGCAGGGTGGGGGGAGTTCCCACCGGGGAGCTGTTTTTT. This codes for CASRVGGVPTGELFF.

CDR3 protein: CASSQDHLAYEQYF. The DNA of the CDR3 is TGCGCCAGCAGCCAAGATCATCTAGCCTACGAGCAGTACTTC. J is TRBJ2-7 and V is TRBV4-1; unclear D gene. V was trimmed by 0 bases and J by 2 bases, leaving 8 bases between them. Germline CDR1 reads MGHRA; CDR2 reads YSYEKL. CDR3 length: 14 amino acids.

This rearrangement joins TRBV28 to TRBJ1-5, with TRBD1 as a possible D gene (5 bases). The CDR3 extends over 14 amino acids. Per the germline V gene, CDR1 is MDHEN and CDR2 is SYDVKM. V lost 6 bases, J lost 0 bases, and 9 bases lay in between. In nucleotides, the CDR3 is TGTGCCAGCAGGGGGGGGGATAGCAATCAGCCCCAGCATTTT. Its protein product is CASRGGDSNQPQHF.

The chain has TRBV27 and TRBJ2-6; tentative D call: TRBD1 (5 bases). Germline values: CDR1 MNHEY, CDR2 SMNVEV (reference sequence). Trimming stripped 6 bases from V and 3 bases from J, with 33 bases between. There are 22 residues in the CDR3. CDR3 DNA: TGTGCCAGCAGGCGCTTCGGAACAGGCCATACGCCCGGCTCCAATGGGGCCAACGTCCTGACTTTC. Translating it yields CASRRFGTGHTPGSNGANVLTF.

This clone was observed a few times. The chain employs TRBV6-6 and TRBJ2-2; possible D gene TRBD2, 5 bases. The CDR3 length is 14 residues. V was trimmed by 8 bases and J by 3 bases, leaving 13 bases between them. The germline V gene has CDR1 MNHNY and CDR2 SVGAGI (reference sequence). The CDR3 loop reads CASLRHGDTGELFF. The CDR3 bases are TGTGCCAGCTTGCGGCACGGGGACACCGGGGAGCTGTTTTTT.

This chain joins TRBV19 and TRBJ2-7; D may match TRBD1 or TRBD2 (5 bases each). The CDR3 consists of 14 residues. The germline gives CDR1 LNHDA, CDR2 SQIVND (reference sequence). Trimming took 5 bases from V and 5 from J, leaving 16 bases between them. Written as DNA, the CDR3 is TGTGCCAGTAGTCCGGGACGGACTTTTGACGAGCAGTACTTC. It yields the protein CASSPGRTFDEQYF. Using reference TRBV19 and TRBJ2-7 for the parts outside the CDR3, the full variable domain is DGGITQSPKYLFRKEGQNVTLSCEQNLNHDAMYWYRQDPGQGLRLIYYSQIVNDFQKGDIAEGYSVSREKKESFPLTVTSAQKNPTAFYLCASSPGRTFDEQYFGPGTRLTVT.

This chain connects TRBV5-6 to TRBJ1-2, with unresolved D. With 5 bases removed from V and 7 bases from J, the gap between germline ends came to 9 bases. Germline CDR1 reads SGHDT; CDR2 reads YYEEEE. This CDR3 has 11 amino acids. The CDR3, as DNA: TGTGCCAGCAGTCGAAGAGCTGGCTACACCTTC. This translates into CASSRRAGYTF.

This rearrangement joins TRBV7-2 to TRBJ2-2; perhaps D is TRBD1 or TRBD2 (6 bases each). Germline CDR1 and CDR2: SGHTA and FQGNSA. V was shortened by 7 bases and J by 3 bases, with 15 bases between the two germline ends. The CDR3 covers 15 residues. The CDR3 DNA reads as TGTGCCAGCACCTACGGGGGCGTGGACACCGGGGAGCTGTTTTTT. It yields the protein CASTYGGVDTGELFF.

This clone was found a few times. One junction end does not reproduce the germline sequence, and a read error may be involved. The CDR3 spells CASSSNPGDEQYF. The CDR3 DNA follows: TGTGCTAGCAGCTCCAATCCAGGGGATGAGCAGTACTTC. The gene calls are TRBV7-7 and TRBJ2-7; maybe TRBD1 (6 bases). Germline V gene sequence: CDR1 SSHAT, CDR2 FNYEAQ (reference sequence). CDR3 length: 13 amino acids.

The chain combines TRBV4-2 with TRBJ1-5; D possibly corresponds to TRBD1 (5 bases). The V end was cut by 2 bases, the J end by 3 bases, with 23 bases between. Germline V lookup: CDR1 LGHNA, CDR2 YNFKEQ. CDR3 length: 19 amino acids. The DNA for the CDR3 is TGTGCCAGCAGCCAATCCCTCAACTGGGGAGACAGTGTCAATCAGCCCCAGCATTTT. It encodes CASSQSLNWGDSVNQPQHF.

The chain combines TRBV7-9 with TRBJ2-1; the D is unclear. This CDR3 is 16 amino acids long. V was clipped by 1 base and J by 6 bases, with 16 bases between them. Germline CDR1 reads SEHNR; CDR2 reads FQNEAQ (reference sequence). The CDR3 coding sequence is TGTGCCAGCAGCTTAGAACCAGCGACCGGCGTCAATGAGCAGTTCTTC. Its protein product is CASSLEPATGVNEQFF. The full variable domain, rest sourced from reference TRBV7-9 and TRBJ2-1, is DTGVSQNPRHKITKRGQNVTFRCDPISEHNRLYWYRQTLGQGPEFLTYFQNEAQLEKSRLLSDRFSAERPKGSFSTLEIQRTEQGDSAMYLCASSLEPATGVNEQFFGPGTRLTVL.

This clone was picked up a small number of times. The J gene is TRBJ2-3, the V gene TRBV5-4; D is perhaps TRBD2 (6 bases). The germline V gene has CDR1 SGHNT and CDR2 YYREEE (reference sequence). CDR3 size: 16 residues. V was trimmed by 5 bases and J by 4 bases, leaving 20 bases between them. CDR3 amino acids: CASRRPGLGGSDTQYF. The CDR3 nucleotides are TGTGCCAGCAGACGACCCGGGTTAGGAGGGTCAGATACGCAGTATTTT.

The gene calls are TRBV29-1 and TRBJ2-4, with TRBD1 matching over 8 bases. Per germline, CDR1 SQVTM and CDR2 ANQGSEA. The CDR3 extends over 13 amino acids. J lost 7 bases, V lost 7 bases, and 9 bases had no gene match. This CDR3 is CSAAGGLKNIQYF. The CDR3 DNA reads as TGCAGCGCCGCAGGGGGCTTAAAGAACATTCAGTACTTC.

This chain's CDR3 is CASSQVTARNTEAFF. The CDR3 DNA reads as TGTGCCAGCAGCCAAGTAACAGCGCGGAACACTGAAGCTTTCTTT. The V call is TRBV5-8, the J call TRBJ1-1; D uncertain. This CDR3 spans 15 amino acids. V lost 4 bases, J lost 1 base, and 14 bases lay in between. Germline assignment: CDR1 SGHTS and CDR2 YDEGEE.

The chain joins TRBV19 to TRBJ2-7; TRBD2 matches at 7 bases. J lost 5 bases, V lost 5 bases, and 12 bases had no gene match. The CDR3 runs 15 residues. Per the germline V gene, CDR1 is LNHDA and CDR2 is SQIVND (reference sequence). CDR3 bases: TGTGCCAGTAGTGGTACGGAACAGCGGGGCGACGAGCAGTACTTC. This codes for CASSGTEQRGDEQYF.